This T cell receptor beta chain was documented in a study of blood T cell repertoires in COVID-19. Study details: Acute-phase and convalescent COVID-19 samples originated in the United States, Italy and Spain. From T cells, B-cell-depleted T cells, or PBMCs came the material, which was cDNA or gDNA.

The length of the CDR3 is 13 residues. Germline loops: CDR1 LNHDA, CDR2 SQIVND (reference sequence). V shed 2 bases, J shed 8 bases, and the junction held 3 bases outside the gene matches. On this clone itself: Other nucleotide sequences in the sample specify the same CDR3.

Original handling: Amplification with reference gene primers provided the estimates of nucleated cell counts. Assay used: immunoSEQ multiplex PCR; TCRdb lists only in-frame clones, some missing. The DNA gave D and trimming, while V, J and clone size come from that table. This sample has about 200,000 clones; around four fifths occur once, and the top ten carry roughly 8.2%. This clonotype was obtained from a woman aged 45-65 years with acute or convalescent COVID-19. The chain has TRBV19 and TRBJ2-1; 7 nucleotides agree with TRBD2. Sample: peripheral blood. Written as DNA, the CDR3 is TGTGCCAGTAGTATACGTCTAGCGGATGAGCAGTTCTTC. Protein: CASSIRLADEQFF. Full variable domain (rest looked up from reference TRBV19 and TRBJ2-1): DGGITQSPKYLFRKEGQNVTLSCEQNLNHDAMYWYRQDPGQGLRLIYYSQIVNDFQKGDIAEGYSVSREKKESFPLTVTSAQKNPTAFYLCASSIRLADEQFFGPGTRLTVL.